The next 2 T cell receptor beta chains were all read from a single sample in a study of response to subunit inactivated influenza vaccine (dated 2018 in TCRdb). The library was prepared using RT-PCR. TCRdb shows the sequencer as Illumina HiSeq 2500. TCRdb reprocessing: public reads trimmed at Q25 with fastp, clones called with MiXCR, in-frame beta chains kept. Every CDR3 protein is listed once, alongside the most common genes and DNA of its rows. A total of 700,000 to 900,000 distinct CDR3 sequences appear in this sample, 21% of them only once. In total, the top ten clones hold about 10% of the sample. Specimen: PBMCs from blood, collected about 5 days after vaccination. All receptors derive from a man in his fifties who received an inactivated influenza vaccine. Donor details come from another sample of the same person, matched by shared clones.

This clonotype showed up just a few times. This chain connects TRBV9 to TRBJ2-2; 8 bases line up with TRBD1. After removal of 1 base from V and 6 bases from J, the junction contained 5 bases not matched to a gene. The germline CDR1 and CDR2 sequences are SGDLS and YYNGEE. There are 15 residues in the CDR3. DNA of the CDR3: TGTGCCAGCAGCGTAAAGACAGGGGAGGCCGGGGAGCTGTTTTTT. It codes for CASSVKTGEAGELFF.

This clonotype was seen a handful of times. V usage is TRBV7-9 and J usage is TRBJ1-1, with D tentatively TRBD1 (5 bases). Germline CDR1 reads SEHNR; CDR2 reads FQNEAQ (reference sequence). V was pared by 1 base and J by 3 bases, with 12 bases between. The CDR3 runs to 15 residues. The CDR3 DNA reads as TGTGCCAGCAGCTTAGGAGCAGGGATGGACACTGAAGCTTTCTTT. Residues: CASSLGAGMDTEAFF.